Listed below are T cell receptor beta chains from one sample, sequenced in a study of CD8+CD57+ T cells in acquired aplastic anemia. TCRdb itself ran the reads through MiXCR, one entry per CDR3 protein. This sample has some 180,000 distinct CDR3 sequences, with less than 55% found just once. The sequenced sample was sorted CD4+, CD8+, or CD8+CD57+ T cells (not recorded which) from PBMCs. These receptors were obtained from a human donor in good health. Each CDR3 is given with its conserved first and last residue. A D gene is named only where the DNA matches it firmly. Where a row states a size, it is once, few, many or the class of an expanded clone; other rows omit it.

abundance | d_gene | j_gene | v_gene | len | CDR3nt | CDR3aa
- | - | TRBJ2-7 | TRBV19 | 14 | TGTGCCAGTAGTGGAATGGCGGCCTCCTACGAGCAGTACTTC | CASSGMAASYEQYF
once | - | TRBJ2-5 | TRBV7-8 | 12 | TGTGCCAGCAGCGGGAGACGAGAGACCCAGTACTTC | CASSGRRETQYF
- | - | TRBJ2-7 | TRBV20-1 | 13 | TGCAGTGCTAGAGGACAGGAAAACTACGAGCAGTACTTC | CSARGQENYEQYF
- | - | TRBJ2-3 | TRBV7-9 | 10 | TGTGCCAGCAGCTCAGATACGCAGTATTTT | CASSSDTQYF
many | TRBD2 | TRBJ2-1 | TRBV20-1 | 16 | TGCAGTGCTAGCCCGGGACTAGCGGCCCCACACAATGAGCAGTTCTTC | CSASPGLAAPHNEQFF
once | TRBD2 | TRBJ2-3 | TRBV10-2 | 16 | TGCGCCAGCAGTGAGTCTGGCGGGGGGTGGGCAGATACGCAGTATTTT | CASSESGGGWADTQYF
- | TRBD2 | TRBJ2-1 | TRBV11-2 | 13 | TGTGCCAGCTTGGGACTAGAAGGAGGGGAGCAGTTCTTC | CASLGLEGGEQFF
many | - | TRBJ2-2 | TRBV7-9 | 16 | TGTGCCAGCAGCCCGGGGGCCCTAGCGGTGGCCGGGGAGCTGTTTTTT | CASSPGALAVAGELFF
many | TRBD2 | TRBJ2-5 | TRBV20-1 | 15 | TGCAGTGCCCGGACTAGCGGGAGAGGGTTCGGGACCCAGTACTTC | CSARTSGRGFGTQYF
- | - | TRBJ2-7 | TRBV20-1 | 15 | TGCAGTGCTAGAGAACCCACAGGCAGTAGCTACGAGCAGTACTTC | CSAREPTGSSYEQYF
- | - | TRBJ2-7 | TRBV7-2 | 13 | TGTGCCAGCAGCTTAGCGCGAACGGACAGGCAGTACTTC | CASSLARTDRQYF
- | - | TRBJ1-4 | TRBV27 | 15 | TGTGCCAGCAGTCCCCGATTAACAACTAATGAAAAACTGTTTTTT | CASSPRLTTNEKLFF
- | - | TRBJ1-2 | TRBV7-8 | 12 | TGTGCCAGCAGCCCTAACTCCGACGGCTACACCTTC | CASSPNSDGYTF
- | - | TRBJ2-7 | TRBV18 | 14 | TGTGCCAGCTCAATTTCTGTGGACAGCTACGAGCAGTACTTC | CASSISVDSYEQYF
- | TRBD2 | TRBJ2-1 | TRBV2 | 14 | TGTGCCAGCAAGGGACTAGCGGGCTACAATGAGCAGTTCTTC | CASKGLAGYNEQFF
few | TRBD1 | TRBJ1-2 | TRBV27 | 16 | TGTGCCAACCGGGACAGCACTTATCCAGCTAACTATGGCTACACCTTC | CANRDSTYPANYGYTF
- | TRBD2 | TRBJ2-3 | TRBV7-8 | 17 | TGTGCCAGCAGCCATCCCCGTGGCGGGAGCTGGACAGATACGCAGTATTTT | CASSHPRGGSWTDTQYF
- | TRBD1 | TRBJ2-7 | TRBV15 | 15 | TGTGCCACCAGCAGACTGACAGGGTTTAGGCACGAGCAGTACTTC | CATSRLTGFRHEQYF
many | - | TRBJ2-1 | TRBV9 | 13 | TGTGCCAGCAGCGTCACCCAATACAATGAGCAGTTCTTC | CASSVTQYNEQFF
few | - | TRBJ1-2 | TRBV4-3 | 13 | TGCGCCAGCAGCCAAGATTTGGCCTATGGCTACACCTTC | CASSQDLAYGYTF
many | TRBD1 | TRBJ2-2 | TRBV11-2 | 21 | TGTGCCAGCAGCTTAGATCTCTGGAAGGGACAGGGCAACAGGGGCACCGGGGAGCTGTTTTTT | CASSLDLWKGQGNRGTGELFF
- | TRBD1 | TRBJ1-2 | TRBV30 | 14 | TGTGCCTGGAGTGTGAGGGACAGGAACTATGGCTACACCTTC | CAWSVRDRNYGYTF
- | - | TRBJ1-1 | TRBV19 | 15 | TGTGCCAGTAGTATTTCCCACCGGGGGAACACTGAAGCTTTCTTC | CASSISHRGNTEAFF
- | - | TRBJ1-3 | TRBV6-1 | 15 | TGTGCCAGCAGAAAACAGGGAACATCTGGAAACACCATATATTTT | CASRKQGTSGNTIYF
- | - | TRBJ1-4 | TRBV18 | 15 | TGTGCCAGCTCACCTAGACAGACCCCGATGGAAAAACTGTTTTTT | CASSPRQTPMEKLFF
- | TRBD1 | TRBJ1-1 | TRBV7-2 | 15 | TGTGCCAGCAGCCCCCCTACCACAGGGGGTGCTAAAGCTTTCTTT | CASSPPTTGGAKAFF
many | - | TRBJ2-4 | TRBV19 | 16 | TGTGCCAGTAGTATCCCAGGGATCGGATCCAAAAACATTCAGTACTTC | CASSIPGIGSKNIQYF
- | - | TRBJ1-1 | TRBV29-1 | 10 | TGCAGCGTTGATGGGACACAAGCTTTCTTT | CSVDGTQAFF
many | - | TRBJ1-4 | TRBV2 | 15 | TGTGCCAGCAGTGCCGGACCGCGACGTAATGAAAAACTGTTTTTT | CASSAGPRRNEKLFF
- | - | TRBJ2-7 | TRBV20-1 | 11 | TGCAGTGCTAGAAAAGGGGACGAGCAGTACTTC | CSARKGDEQYF
- | - | TRBJ2-5 | TRBV15 | 15 | TGTGCCACCAGCAGTCTAGGGGTAAGCAATCAGCCCCAGTACTTC | CATSSLGVSNQPQYF
once | TRBD1 | TRBJ2-7 | TRBV11-1 | 18 | TGTGCCAGCAGCTACCCCAGCAGTTGGACAGGGCTTCCCTACGAGCAGTACTTC | CASSYPSSWTGLPYEQYF
- | - | TRBJ1-1 | TRBV5-6 | 15 | TGTGCCAGCAGCCCACTACAGGGTTTGAACGCTGAAGCTTTCTTT | CASSPLQGLNAEAFF